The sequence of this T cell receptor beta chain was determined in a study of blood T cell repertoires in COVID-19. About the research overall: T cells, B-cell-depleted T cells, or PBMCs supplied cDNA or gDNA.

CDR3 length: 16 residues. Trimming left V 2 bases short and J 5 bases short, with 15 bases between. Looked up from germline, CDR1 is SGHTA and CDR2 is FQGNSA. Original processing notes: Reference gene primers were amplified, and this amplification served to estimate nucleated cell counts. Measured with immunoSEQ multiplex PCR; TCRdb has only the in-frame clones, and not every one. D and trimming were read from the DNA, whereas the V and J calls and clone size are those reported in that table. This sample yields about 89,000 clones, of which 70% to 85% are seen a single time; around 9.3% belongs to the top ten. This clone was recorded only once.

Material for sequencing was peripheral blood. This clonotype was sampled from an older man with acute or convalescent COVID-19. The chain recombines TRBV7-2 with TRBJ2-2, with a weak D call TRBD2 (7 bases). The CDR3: CASSLSRGARTGELFF. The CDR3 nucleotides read TGTGCCAGCAGCTTAAGTCGGGGGGCCAGGACCGGGGAGCTGTTTTTT.